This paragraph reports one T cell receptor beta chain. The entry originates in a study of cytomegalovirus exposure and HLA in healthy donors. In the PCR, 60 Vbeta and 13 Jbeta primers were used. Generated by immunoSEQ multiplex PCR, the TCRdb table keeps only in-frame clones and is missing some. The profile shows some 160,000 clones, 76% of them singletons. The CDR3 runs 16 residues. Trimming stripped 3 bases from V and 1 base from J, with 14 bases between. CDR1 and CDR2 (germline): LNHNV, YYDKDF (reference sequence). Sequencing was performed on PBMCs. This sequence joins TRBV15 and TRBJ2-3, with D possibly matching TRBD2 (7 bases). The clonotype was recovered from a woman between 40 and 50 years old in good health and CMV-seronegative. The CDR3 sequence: CATSRPQGRGTDTQYF. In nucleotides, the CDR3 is TGTGCCACCAGCAGGCCGCAGGGGAGGGGCACAGATACGCAGTATTTT. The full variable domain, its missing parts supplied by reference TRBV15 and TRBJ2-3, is DAMVIQNPRYQVTQFGKPVTLSCSQTLNHNVMYWYQQKSSQAPKLLFHYYDKDFNNEADTPDNFQSRRPNTSFCFLDIRSPGLGDTAMYLCATSRPQGRGTDTQYFGPGTRLTVL.